The rows below give T cell receptor beta chains drawn from one sample of a study of blood T cell repertoires in COVID-19. Assay: immunoSEQ multiplex PCR; the TCRdb copy retains only in-frame clones and omits some. The data hold approximately 130,000 clones, with roughly four fifths observed a single time. The sample comprised peripheral blood. These receptors were collected from a human donor in a cohort sampled during active COVID-19. Each CDR3 is given with its conserved first and last residue. A D gene is named only where the DNA matches it firmly. Expanded clones are given a class, and other clones once, few, many or no size at all.

CDR3nt: TGTGCCAGTAGCGGAGGACTAGCGGGGGCCGGGGCACGGTATTTT
CDR3aa: CASSGGLAGAGARYF
abundance: -
d_gene: TRBD2
v_gene: TRBV19
j_gene: TRBJ2-3

CDR3nt: TGTGCCAGCAGCACGAACAGCCTATATCAGCCCCAGCATTTT
CDR3aa: CASSTNSLYQPQHF
abundance: -
d_gene: -
v_gene: TRBV28
j_gene: TRBJ1-5

CDR3nt: TGTGCCAGCCAATCGACTAGCGGGGCCCACGAGCAGTACTTC
CDR3aa: CASQSTSGAHEQYF
abundance: -
d_gene: TRBD2
v_gene: TRBV5-4
j_gene: TRBJ2-7

CDR3nt: TGTGCCAGCAGCGTAGGAAGACTAGCGGGGGCCGGCGAGCTGTTTTTT
CDR3aa: CASSVGRLAGAGELFF
abundance: once
d_gene: TRBD2
v_gene: TRBV9
j_gene: TRBJ2-2

CDR3nt: TGTGCCAGCAGTTTCCGTGGGCAGGGGGCCTATGGCTACACCTTC
CDR3aa: CASSFRGQGAYGYTF
abundance: few
d_gene: TRBD1
v_gene: TRBV28
j_gene: TRBJ1-2

CDR3nt: TGCGCCAGCAGTCTAGCGGGGAGCTCTAGCACAGATACGCAGTATTTT
CDR3aa: CASSLAGSSSTDTQYF
abundance: -
d_gene: TRBD2
v_gene: TRBV4-1
j_gene: TRBJ2-3

CDR3nt: TGCAGTGCTAGAGAGGGAGGTGAAGCTTTCTTT
CDR3aa: CSAREGGEAFF
abundance: -
d_gene: -
v_gene: TRBV20-1
j_gene: TRBJ1-1

CDR3nt: TGTGCTACGGACACCGGGACAGCAAGGGGCTACACCTTC
CDR3aa: CATDTGTARGYTF
abundance: -
d_gene: TRBD1
v_gene: TRBV30
j_gene: TRBJ1-2

CDR3nt: TGTGCCAGCAGTGAAGGCGACAGGAGGATTTCCTACGAGCAGTACTTC
CDR3aa: CASSEGDRRISYEQYF
abundance: -
d_gene: -
v_gene: TRBV2
j_gene: TRBJ2-7

CDR3nt: TGTGCCAGCAGCCGAGCTCCAGCGGGGGGGCGTCGAACAGATACGCAGTATTTT
CDR3aa: CASSRAPAGGRRTDTQYF
abundance: -
d_gene: TRBD2
v_gene: TRBV3-1/TRBV3-2
j_gene: TRBJ2-3

CDR3nt: TGTGCCAGCAGCCCGGCGTGGGAGACTGAGCAGTTCTTC
CDR3aa: CASSPAWETEQFF
abundance: -
d_gene: -
v_gene: TRBV3-1/TRBV3-2
j_gene: TRBJ2-1

CDR3nt: TGTGCCAGCAGCGTCCGACAGGACTCTGGAAACACCATATATTTT
CDR3aa: CASSVRQDSGNTIYF
abundance: -
d_gene: -
v_gene: TRBV9
j_gene: TRBJ1-3

CDR3nt: TGTGCCAGCAGCAGGGACACCAACACTGAAGCTTTCTTT
CDR3aa: CASSRDTNTEAFF
abundance: -
d_gene: -
v_gene: TRBV12-3/TRBV12-4
j_gene: TRBJ1-1

CDR3nt: TGTGCCAGCAGTGATAGCCTTACGAGCGGCAATCAGCCCCAGCATTTT
CDR3aa: CASSDSLTSGNQPQHF
abundance: -
d_gene: -
v_gene: TRBV6-1
j_gene: TRBJ1-5

CDR3nt: TGTGCCAGCACCTCGACTAGCGGTCCCTACGAGCAGTACTTC
CDR3aa: CASTSTSGPYEQYF
abundance: once
d_gene: TRBD2
v_gene: TRBV28
j_gene: TRBJ2-7

CDR3nt: TGCGCCAGCAGCTCCGGGACAGGGGAGAATGGCTACACCTTC
CDR3aa: CASSSGTGENGYTF
abundance: -
d_gene: TRBD1
v_gene: TRBV5-1
j_gene: TRBJ1-2

CDR3nt: TGTGCCAGCAGTGAATACTCCGGGGGAGCCAAAAACATTCAGTACTTC
CDR3aa: CASSEYSGGAKNIQYF
abundance: -
d_gene: -
v_gene: TRBV2
j_gene: TRBJ2-4

CDR3nt: TGTGCCAGCAACGAAGCGGGAGATTCCTACGAGCAGTACTTC
CDR3aa: CASNEAGDSYEQYF
abundance: -
d_gene: TRBD2
v_gene: TRBV11-2
j_gene: TRBJ2-7

CDR3nt: TGCGCCAGCAGCCAAGAACCAGGCCTGGGGGCTGGCACCATATATTTT
CDR3aa: CASSQEPGLGAGTIYF
abundance: -
d_gene: -
v_gene: TRBV4-1
j_gene: TRBJ1-3

CDR3nt: TGTGCCAGCAGTGAAGCGGTCTCTACAGCGAACACTGAAGCTTTCTTT
CDR3aa: CASSEAVSTANTEAFF
abundance: once
d_gene: -
v_gene: TRBV2
j_gene: TRBJ1-1

CDR3nt: TGTGCCACCAGTGGTCCAAACAGCGGGGGGTCTCAAGAGACCCAGTACTTC
CDR3aa: CATSGPNSGGSQETQYF
abundance: -
d_gene: TRBD2
v_gene: TRBV24-1
j_gene: TRBJ2-5

CDR3nt: TGCGCCAGCAGCCCGACCTGGCAGGGGGCCTATGGCTACACCTTC
CDR3aa: CASSPTWQGAYGYTF
abundance: once
d_gene: TRBD1
v_gene: TRBV4-1
j_gene: TRBJ1-2

CDR3nt: TGTGCCAGCAGCCCAAGGACAGGGGGTCTATACAATGAGCAGTTCTTC
CDR3aa: CASSPRTGGLYNEQFF
abundance: once
d_gene: TRBD1
v_gene: TRBV5-4
j_gene: TRBJ2-1

CDR3nt: TGTGCCAGCAGCCAAGATTGGGACAGGGGAGAAGCTTTCTTT
CDR3aa: CASSQDWDRGEAFF
abundance: few
d_gene: TRBD1
v_gene: TRBV3-1/TRBV3-2
j_gene: TRBJ1-1

CDR3nt: TGCAGCGTTGAAGCCATGAACACTGAAGCTTTCTTT
CDR3aa: CSVEAMNTEAFF
abundance: -
d_gene: -
v_gene: TRBV29-1
j_gene: TRBJ1-1

CDR3nt: TGTGCCAGTAGTGTAACAGCCGATCAGCCCCAGCATTTT
CDR3aa: CASSVTADQPQHF
abundance: once
d_gene: -
v_gene: TRBV19
j_gene: TRBJ1-5

CDR3nt: TGTGCCAGCTCACCCGCCGGGACAGGGGGCGACGAGCAGTACTTC
CDR3aa: CASSPAGTGGDEQYF
abundance: -
d_gene: TRBD1
v_gene: TRBV18
j_gene: TRBJ2-7

CDR3nt: TGCAGCGGGTTGGACAGGGAACCCTTCAACACTGAAGCTTTCTTT
CDR3aa: CSGLDREPFNTEAFF
abundance: once
d_gene: TRBD1
v_gene: TRBV29-1
j_gene: TRBJ1-1

CDR3nt: TGTGCCAGCTCACCCGGACAGAGAGGAGAGACCCAGTACTTC
CDR3aa: CASSPGQRGETQYF
abundance: -
d_gene: -
v_gene: TRBV18
j_gene: TRBJ2-5

CDR3nt: TGTGCCAGCAGCTTAAGCGGGAAGCCCTACGAGCAGTACTTC
CDR3aa: CASSLSGKPYEQYF
abundance: -
d_gene: TRBD2
v_gene: TRBV7-9
j_gene: TRBJ2-7

CDR3nt: TGTGCCAGCAGTGAAGTGGGGACAGGAAGCTATGGCTACACCTTC
CDR3aa: CASSEVGTGSYGYTF
abundance: -
d_gene: TRBD1
v_gene: TRBV6-1
j_gene: TRBJ1-2

CDR3nt: TGTGCCAGCAGCGCAATTACAGATTTCTATGGCTACACCTTC
CDR3aa: CASSAITDFYGYTF
abundance: -
d_gene: -
v_gene: TRBV11-2
j_gene: TRBJ1-2

CDR3nt: TGTGCCAGCCGCGGTCGGGGACAGGGGTTCACTGGCTACACCTTC
CDR3aa: CASRGRGQGFTGYTF
abundance: -
d_gene: TRBD1
v_gene: TRBV2
j_gene: TRBJ1-2

CDR3nt: TGTGCCAGCAGTTTAGAAGGGGGCACTGAAGCTTTCTTT
CDR3aa: CASSLEGGTEAFF
abundance: few
d_gene: -
v_gene: TRBV12-3/TRBV12-4
j_gene: TRBJ1-1

CDR3nt: TGTGCCAGCAGCCCCGGGGGGGTCCTTGAAGCTTTCTTT
CDR3aa: CASSPGGVLEAFF
abundance: -
d_gene: -
v_gene: TRBV6-2/TRBV6-3
j_gene: TRBJ1-1

CDR3nt: TGTGCCAGCGGGACATTAGCGGGGGGGGACCCACATACGCAGTATTTT
CDR3aa: CASGTLAGGDPHTQYF
abundance: -
d_gene: TRBD2
v_gene: TRBV27
j_gene: TRBJ2-3

CDR3nt: TGTGCCAGCATTGCGGGTAATTCACCCCTCCACTTT
CDR3aa: CASIAGNSPLHF
abundance: -
d_gene: -
v_gene: TRBV6-5
j_gene: TRBJ1-6

CDR3nt: TGCGCCAGCAGCTTGACCGGGACAGGGGATTCACCCCTCCACTTT
CDR3aa: CASSLTGTGDSPLHF
abundance: few
d_gene: TRBD1
v_gene: TRBV5-1
j_gene: TRBJ1-6

CDR3nt: TGTGCCAGCAGTCTTCGACAGGGCTACGAGCAGTACTTC
CDR3aa: CASSLRQGYEQYF
abundance: -
d_gene: TRBD1
v_gene: TRBV27
j_gene: TRBJ2-7

CDR3nt: TGCGCCAGCAGCCCTTTGGTACAGTTAGTCTATGGGCCCCAGCATTTT
CDR3aa: CASSPLVQLVYGPQHF
abundance: -
d_gene: -
v_gene: TRBV5-1
j_gene: TRBJ1-5

CDR3nt: TGCAGCGTTGCAAGCCGACAGGGGCAAGAGACCCAGTACTTC
CDR3aa: CSVASRQGQETQYF
abundance: -
d_gene: TRBD1
v_gene: TRBV29-1
j_gene: TRBJ2-5

CDR3nt: TGCGCCAGCAGCTTGGAGGGACAGGGGTACTATGGCTACACCTTC
CDR3aa: CASSLEGQGYYGYTF
abundance: once
d_gene: TRBD1
v_gene: TRBV5-1
j_gene: TRBJ1-2

CDR3nt: TGTGCCAGCAGTTTTGGGCAGGCGAATGAAAAACTGTTTTTT
CDR3aa: CASSFGQANEKLFF
abundance: -
d_gene: -
v_gene: TRBV28
j_gene: TRBJ1-4

CDR3nt: TGCGCCAGCGGACTAGCGCTCAATGAGCAGTTCTTC
CDR3aa: CASGLALNEQFF
abundance: few
d_gene: TRBD2
v_gene: TRBV10-2
j_gene: TRBJ2-1

CDR3nt: TGTGCCAGCTCCCCCATTGCCGGCACAGACGGAGGCTCCTACAATGAGCAGTTCTTC
CDR3aa: CASSPIAGTDGGSYNEQFF
abundance: -
d_gene: -
v_gene: TRBV18
j_gene: TRBJ2-1

CDR3nt: TGTGCCAGCAGCCAAGATCCGGAGTCAGGCTACACCTTC
CDR3aa: CASSQDPESGYTF
abundance: few
d_gene: -
v_gene: TRBV3-1/TRBV3-2
j_gene: TRBJ1-2

CDR3nt: TGTGCCAGCAGCCCCCCCTGGCCCTACGAGCAGTACTTC
CDR3aa: CASSPPWPYEQYF
abundance: -
d_gene: -
v_gene: TRBV14
j_gene: TRBJ2-7

CDR3nt: TGTGCCAGCAGCAAGGACAGCCTTTATTCACCCCTCCACTTT
CDR3aa: CASSKDSLYSPLHF
abundance: once
d_gene: -
v_gene: TRBV5-4
j_gene: TRBJ1-6

CDR3nt: TGTGCCAGCAATAGGGGGCAGGCTGGGGCCAACGTCCTGACTTTC
CDR3aa: CASNRGQAGANVLTF
abundance: -
d_gene: TRBD1
v_gene: TRBV2
j_gene: TRBJ2-6